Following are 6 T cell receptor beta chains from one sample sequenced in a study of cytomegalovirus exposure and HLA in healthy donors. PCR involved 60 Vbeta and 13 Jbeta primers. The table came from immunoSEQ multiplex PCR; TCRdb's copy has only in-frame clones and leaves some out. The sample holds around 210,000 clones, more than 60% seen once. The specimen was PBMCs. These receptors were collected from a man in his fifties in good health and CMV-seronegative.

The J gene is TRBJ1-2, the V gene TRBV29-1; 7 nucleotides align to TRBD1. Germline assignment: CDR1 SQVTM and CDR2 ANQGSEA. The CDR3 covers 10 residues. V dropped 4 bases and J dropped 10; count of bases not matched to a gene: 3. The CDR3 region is CSVGGQDYTF. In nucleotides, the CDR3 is TGCAGCGTTGGTGGACAGGACTACACCTTC.

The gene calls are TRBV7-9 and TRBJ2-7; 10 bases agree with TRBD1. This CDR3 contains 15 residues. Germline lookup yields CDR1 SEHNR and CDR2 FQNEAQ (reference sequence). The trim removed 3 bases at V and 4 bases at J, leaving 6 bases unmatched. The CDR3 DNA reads TGTGCCAGCAGCTTCCCGGGGACAGGGGATTACGAGCAGTACTTC. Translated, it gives CASSFPGTGDYEQYF.

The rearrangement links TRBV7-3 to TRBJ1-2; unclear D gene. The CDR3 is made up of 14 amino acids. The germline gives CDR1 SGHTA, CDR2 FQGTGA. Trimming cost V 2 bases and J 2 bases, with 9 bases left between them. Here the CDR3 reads CASSLGQENYGYTF. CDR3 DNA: TGTGCCAGCAGCTTAGGGCAGGAAAACTATGGCTACACCTTC. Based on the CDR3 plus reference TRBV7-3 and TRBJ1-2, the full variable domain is GAGVSQTPSNKVTEKGKYVELRCDPISGHTALYWYRQSLGQGPEFLIYFQGTGAADDSGLPNDRFFAVRPEGSVSTLKIQRTERGDSAVYLCASSLGQENYGYTFGSGTRLTVV.

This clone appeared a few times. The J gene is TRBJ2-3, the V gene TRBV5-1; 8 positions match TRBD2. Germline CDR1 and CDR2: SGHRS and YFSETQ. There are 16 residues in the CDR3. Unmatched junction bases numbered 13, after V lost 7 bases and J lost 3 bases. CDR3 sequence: CASELQSSGSTDTQYF. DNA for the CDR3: TGCGCCAGCGAATTGCAGTCTAGCGGGTCTACAGATACGCAGTATTTT.

The CDR3 coding sequence is TGCGCCAGCAGCCAAAAGACTAGCGGTTACTACGAGCAGTACTTC. Amino acids: CASSQKTSGYYEQYF. The rearrangement uses TRBV4-1 and TRBJ2-7, with TRBD2 identical over 9 bases. CDR1 is MGHRA, CDR2 YSYEKL, per germline. With V trimmed by 2 bases and J by 3 bases, 5 bases remained unmatched. This CDR3 has 15 amino acids.

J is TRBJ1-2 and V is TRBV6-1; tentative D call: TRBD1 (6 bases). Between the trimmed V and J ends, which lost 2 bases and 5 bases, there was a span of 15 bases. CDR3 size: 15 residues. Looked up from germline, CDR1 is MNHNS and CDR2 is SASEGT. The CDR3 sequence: CASSESPGQRYGYTF. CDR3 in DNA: TGTGCCAGCAGTGAATCCCCCGGACAGCGATATGGCTACACCTTC.